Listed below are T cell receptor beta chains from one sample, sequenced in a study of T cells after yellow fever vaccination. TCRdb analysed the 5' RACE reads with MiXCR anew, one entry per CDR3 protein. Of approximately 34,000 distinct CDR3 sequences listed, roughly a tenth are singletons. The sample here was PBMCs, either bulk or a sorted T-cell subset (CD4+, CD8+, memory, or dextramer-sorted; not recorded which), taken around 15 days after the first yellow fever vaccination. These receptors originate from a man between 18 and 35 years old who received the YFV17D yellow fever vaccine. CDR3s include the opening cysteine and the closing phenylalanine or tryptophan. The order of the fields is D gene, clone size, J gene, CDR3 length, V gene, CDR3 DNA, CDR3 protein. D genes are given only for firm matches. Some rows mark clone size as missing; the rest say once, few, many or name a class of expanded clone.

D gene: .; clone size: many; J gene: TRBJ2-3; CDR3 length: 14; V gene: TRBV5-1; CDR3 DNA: TGCGCCAGCAGCTTGGCGGCAGTCACAGATACGCAGTATTTT; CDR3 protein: CASSLAAVTDTQYF
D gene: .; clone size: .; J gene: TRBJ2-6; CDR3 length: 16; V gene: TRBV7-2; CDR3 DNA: TGTGCCAGCAGCCCTCAGGGGGGAGCTGGGGCCAACGTCCTGACTTTC; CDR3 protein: CASSPQGGAGANVLTF
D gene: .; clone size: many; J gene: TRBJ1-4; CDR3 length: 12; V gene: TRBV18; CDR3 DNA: TGTGCCAGCTCACCCTTTACGGAAAAACTGTTTTTT; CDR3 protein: CASSPFTEKLFF
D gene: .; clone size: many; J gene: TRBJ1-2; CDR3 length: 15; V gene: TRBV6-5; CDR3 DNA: TGTGCCAGCAGTTACACAGGGTTAATGGAACGTGGCTACACCTTC; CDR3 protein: CASSYTGLMERGYTF
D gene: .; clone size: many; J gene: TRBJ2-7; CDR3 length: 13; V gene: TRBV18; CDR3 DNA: TGTGCCAGCTCTCCTGCCGGGGCCTACGAGCAGTACTTC; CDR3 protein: CASSPAGAYEQYF
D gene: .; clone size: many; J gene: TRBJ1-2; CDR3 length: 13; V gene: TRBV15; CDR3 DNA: TGTGCCACCAGCACCGCCGAGAACTATGGCTACACCTTC; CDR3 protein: CATSTAENYGYTF
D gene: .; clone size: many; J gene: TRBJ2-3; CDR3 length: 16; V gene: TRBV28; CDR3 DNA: TGTGCCAGCAGTCCCCCGGGAGTACGAAGTCCGGGTACGCAGTATTTT; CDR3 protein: CASSPPGVRSPGTQYF
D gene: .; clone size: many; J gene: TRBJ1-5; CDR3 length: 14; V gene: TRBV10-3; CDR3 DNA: TGTGCCATCAGTCCCACGAGGACCGATCAGCCCCAGCATTTT; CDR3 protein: CAISPTRTDQPQHF
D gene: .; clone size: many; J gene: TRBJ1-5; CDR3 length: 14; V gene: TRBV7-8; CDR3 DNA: TGTGCCAGCCGACGGGGACAAGATAATCAGCCCCAGCATTTT; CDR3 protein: CASRRGQDNQPQHF
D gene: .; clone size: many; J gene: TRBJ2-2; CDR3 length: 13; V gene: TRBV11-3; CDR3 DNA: TGTGCCAGCAGCTTAGTGTGGACCGGGGAGCTGTTTTTT; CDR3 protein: CASSLVWTGELFF
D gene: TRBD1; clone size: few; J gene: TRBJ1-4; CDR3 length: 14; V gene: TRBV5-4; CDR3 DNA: TGTGCCAGCAGGCGGACAGGTTCGGATGAAAAACTGTTTTTT; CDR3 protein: CASRRTGSDEKLFF
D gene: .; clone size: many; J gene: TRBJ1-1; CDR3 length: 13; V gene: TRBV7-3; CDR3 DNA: TGTGCCAGCAGCTGGGGGACGAACACTGAAGCTTTCTTT; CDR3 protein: CASSWGTNTEAFF
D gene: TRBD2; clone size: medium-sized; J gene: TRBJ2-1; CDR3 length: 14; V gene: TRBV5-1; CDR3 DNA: TGCGCCAGCAGCTTACTAGCGGGGGGGTTTGAGCAGTTCTTC; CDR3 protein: CASSLLAGGFEQFF
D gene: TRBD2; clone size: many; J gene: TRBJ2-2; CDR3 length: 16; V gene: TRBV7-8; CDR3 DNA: TGTGCCAGCACCGCCTATAGCGGGAGCCACACCGGGGAGCTGTTTTTT; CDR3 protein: CASTAYSGSHTGELFF
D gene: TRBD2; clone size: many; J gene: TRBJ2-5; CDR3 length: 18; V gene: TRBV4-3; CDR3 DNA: TGCGCCAGCAGTCAAAGGACTAGCGGGGGGGAGTACCAAGAGACCCAGTACTTC; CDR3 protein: CASSQRTSGGEYQETQYF
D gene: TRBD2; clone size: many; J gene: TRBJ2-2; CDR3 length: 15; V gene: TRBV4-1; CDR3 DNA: TGCGCCAGCAGCCAAGTGGCGGGGGGGACCGGGGAGCTGTTTTTT; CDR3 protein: CASSQVAGGTGELFF
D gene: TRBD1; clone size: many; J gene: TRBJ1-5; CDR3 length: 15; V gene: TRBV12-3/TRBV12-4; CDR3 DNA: TGTGCCAGCAGTCTTCAGGGACAGGTCAATCAGCCCCAGCATTTT; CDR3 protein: CASSLQGQVNQPQHF
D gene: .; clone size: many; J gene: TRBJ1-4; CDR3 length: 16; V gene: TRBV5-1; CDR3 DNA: TGCGCCAGCAGCCCGGAGGCAGATTCAACTAATGAAAAACTGTTTTTT; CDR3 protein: CASSPEADSTNEKLFF
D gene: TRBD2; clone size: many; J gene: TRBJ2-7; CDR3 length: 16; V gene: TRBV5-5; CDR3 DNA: TGTGCCAGCAGCCTGACCCGGACTAGCGGGGTCTACGAGCAGTACTTC; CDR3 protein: CASSLTRTSGVYEQYF
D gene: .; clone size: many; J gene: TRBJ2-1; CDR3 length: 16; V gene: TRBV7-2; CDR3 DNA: TGTGCCAGCAGCTTAGTAGGGGCAGCTACCTACAATGAGCAGTTCTTC; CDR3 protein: CASSLVGAATYNEQFF
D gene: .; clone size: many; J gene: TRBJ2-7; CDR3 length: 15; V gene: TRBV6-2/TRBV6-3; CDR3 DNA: TGTGCCAGCAGTATACAGGATCCAATCTACGATTGGCAGTACTTC; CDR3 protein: CASSIQDPIYDWQYF
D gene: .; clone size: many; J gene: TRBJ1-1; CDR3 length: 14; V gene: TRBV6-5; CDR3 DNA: TGTGCCAGCAGTTATGGGGCCCTGAACACTGAAGCTTTCTTT; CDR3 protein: CASSYGALNTEAFF
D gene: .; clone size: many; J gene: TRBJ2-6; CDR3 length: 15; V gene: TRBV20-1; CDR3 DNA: TGCAGTGCTAGTGACGGAAGCTCTGGGGCCAACGTCCTGACTTTC; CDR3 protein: CSASDGSSGANVLTF